These 32 T cell receptor beta chains came from one sample sequenced in a study of tumor and adjacent non-tumor tissue in lung cancer. A modified ARM-PCR protocol with three rounds of nested PCR amplified TCRbeta. From the multiplex PCR reads, TCRdb called clonotypes with MiXCR, one entry per CDR3 protein. The sample lists about 70,000 distinct CDR3 sequences, around 73% occurring once. No cell sorting was done before RNA was extracted from the tissue. The source material was lung tumor tissue. The receptor source for this set is a man aged 60 to 75 with non-small cell lung cancer.

On this clonotype: A much larger clonotype is one base distant, so this may be a read error. This rearrangement joins TRBV24-1 to TRBJ2-3; TRBD1 matches 8 bases. The CDR3 loop spans 15 amino acids. The J segment lost 2 bases and the V segment lost 7 bases, leaving 7 bases of the junction unmatched. In germline, CDR1 is KGHDR, CDR2 SFDVKD. CDR3 loop: CATSGDRHSTDTQYF. The CDR3 region has the DNA TGTGCCACCAGCGGGGACAGGCACTCCACAGATACGCAGTATTTT.

This clonotype occurred many times. The V call is TRBV7-9, the J call TRBJ2-3, with D perhaps matching TRBD2 (6 bases). V shed 5 bases and J shed 4 bases, with 10 bases lying between them. CDR1 and CDR2 from the germline V gene are SEHNR and FQNEAQ (reference sequence). The CDR3 spans 13 residues. This chain's CDR3 is CASSPDYSDTQYF. The DNA for the CDR3 is TGTGCCAGCAGCCCGGACTATTCAGATACGCAGTATTTT.

Concerning this clonotype: Sequence at one end of the junction differs from germline and may be a read error. This CDR3 reads CSARPLNTDAQYF. The CDR3 DNA sequence: TGCAGCGCTAGACCGCTCAACACAGATGCGCAGTATTTT. V gene TRBV20-1 combines with J gene TRBJ2-3, with D hard to call. The CDR3 totals 13 residues. The germline gives CDR1 DFQATT, CDR2 SNEGSKA (reference sequence).

This clonotype was observed a handful of times. One end of the junction varies from germline; a read error may be responsible. V is TRBV5-4 and J is TRBJ2-3; D possibly matches TRBD1 or TRBD2 (6 bases each). From germline, CDR1 is SGHNT and CDR2 YYREEE (reference sequence). This CDR3 contains 16 residues. CDR3 nucleotide sequence: TGTGCCAGTAGCCCTATCGAGGGGGAGCCGGGAGATACGGAGTATTTT. Residues: CASSPIEGEPGDTEYF.

This clonotype was observed once. The V call is TRBV6-1, the J call TRBJ1-5; D not resolved. The CDR3 is 15 amino acids. The V gene's germline CDR1 is MNHNS and CDR2 SASEGT. The germline V and J ends were trimmed by 4 bases and 16 bases, with 26 bases remaining between them. In nucleotides, the CDR3 is TGTGCCAGCAGTGTAGGGCTGGCAGGCGACCAGCCCATACATTTT. Translated: CASSVGLAGDQPIHF.

As regards this clonotype: One end of the junction fails to match germline, which may point to a read error. The chain combines TRBV28 with TRBJ1-5; D remains unclear. Germline CDR1 MDHEN, CDR2 SYDVKM. CDR3 length: 14 residues. CDR3 bases: TGTGCCAGCAAGCGACGGAATTACAATCAGTCCCAGCATTTT. Translated, it gives CASKRRNYNQSQHF.

With respect to this clonotype: At one end the junction does not follow the germline gene, possibly because of a read error. This rearrangement joins TRBV10-3 to TRBJ2-6, with 16 bases matching TRBD2. The CDR3 runs to 20 residues. Looked up from germline, CDR1 is ENHRY and CDR2 is SYGVKD. CDR3 in amino acids: CVISQHGTSGRDSGANVLTF. In nucleotides, the CDR3 is TGTGTCATCAGTCAACATGGGACTAGCGGGAGGGATTCTGGGGCCAATGTCCTGACTTTC.

Regarding this clonotype: A read error may produce the germline difference seen at one junction end. This chain's CDR3 is CSARIEGDMQYF. Here the CDR3 DNA reads TGCAGTGCTAGGATAGAGGGAGATATGCAGTATTTT. The rearrangement links TRBV20-1 to TRBJ2-3; D perhaps matches TRBD2 (5 bases). The germline V gene has CDR1 DFQATT and CDR2 SNEGSKA (reference sequence). The CDR3 has 12 residues.

About this clonotype itself: This CDR3 fails to terminate in the conserved phenylalanine or tryptophan, so it likely reflects a read error. CDR3 coding DNA: TGTGCCAGCAGGGAGCGGGGGCGAGGCAGTGAGCAGTTCCTC. This codes for CASRERGRGSEQFL. V and J are TRBV6-2 or TRBV6-3 and TRBJ2-1, with 8 bases aligning to TRBD2. Germline CDR1 MNHEY, CDR2 SVGEGT. There are 14 residues in the CDR3. Unmatched junction bases numbered 10, after V lost 6 bases and J lost 9 bases.

Remarks on this clonotype: The CDR3 carries no conserved terminal phenylalanine or tryptophan, so it likely arises from a read error. V usage is TRBV20-1 and J usage is TRBJ2-1; 11 bases are shared with TRBD2. The CDR3 is 18 residues long. Per germline, CDR1 DFQATT and CDR2 SNEGSKA (reference sequence). The CDR3 region is CNAISPLGLSGRAFEQFL. The DNA of the CDR3 is TGCAATGCTATTTCCCCCCTCGGACTTAGCGGGAGGGCTTTTGAGCAGTTCTTA.

A word on this clonotype: The conserved closing phenylalanine or tryptophan is absent in this CDR3, likely reflecting a read error. It is unclear where the CDR3 begins or ends on the DNA, so no DNA is shown, and the CDR3 is as TCRdb lists it. The CDR3 spells CSARVNGYTGELSS. The chain employs TRBV20-1 and TRBJ2-2. Germline loops: CDR1 DFQATT, CDR2 SNEGSKA (reference sequence). Ends included, the CDR3 has 14 residues.

This clonotype turned up a few times. This could be a read error, since a much larger clone is one nucleotide away. The chain combines TRBV20-1 with TRBJ1-1; the D is unclear. Germline loops: CDR1 DFQATT, CDR2 SNEGSKA (reference sequence). The CDR3 sequence is 11 residues long. V was shortened by 6 bases and J by 7 bases, with 12 bases between the two germline ends. The DNA for the CDR3 is TGCAGTGCGGGCAAGGGCAATGAAGCTTTCTTT. It codes for CSAGKGNEAFF.

Notes on this clonotype: The junction does not match germline at one end; this may be a read error. The V and J genes are TRBV19 and TRBJ1-1; D call uncertain. This CDR3 comprises 13 residues. The germline CDR1 and CDR2 sequences are LNHDA and SQIVND (reference sequence). This chain's CDR3 is CACSISVDTEAFF. DNA for the CDR3: TGTGCCTGTAGTATCAGTGTTGACACTGAAGCTTTCTTT. Full variable domain (outside the CDR3, taken from reference TRBV19 and TRBJ1-1): DGGITQSPKYLFRKEGQNVTLSCEQNLNHDAMYWYRQDPGQGLRLIYYSQIVNDFQKGDIAEGYSVSREKKESFPLTVTSAQKNPTAFYLCACSISVDTEAFFGQGTRLTVV.

As for this clonotype: The conserved final phenylalanine or tryptophan is absent from the CDR3, which likely points to a read error. The gene calls are TRBV28 and TRBJ2-2, with 14 bases that match TRBD2. Germline CDR1 and CDR2: MDHEN and SYDVKM. Germline trimming cut 5 bases from V and 4 bases from J; bases unmatched to any gene: 12. The CDR3 contains 19 residues. The CDR3 protein is CASSALGTSGSMGTGELFY. For the CDR3, the DNA is TGTGCCAGCAGTGCTTTGGGGACTAGCGGGAGTATGGGCACCGGGGAGCTGTTTTAT.

To note about this clonotype: At one boundary the junction diverges from the germline segment, which might be a read error. The rearrangement joins TRBV11-1 to TRBJ1-1, with unresolved D. Germline CDR1 reads SGHAT; CDR2 reads FQDESV (reference sequence). The length of the CDR3 is 12 residues. DNA for the CDR3: TGTGCCAGCAGCCGCGGCCGAGGTGAAGCTTCCTTT. It specifies CASSRGRGEASF.

Note on this clonotype: Its ends do not fully match the called genes, so a read error is possible. The chain employs TRBV29-1 and TRBJ2-7; a weak D match, TRBD2 (5 bases). The CDR3 contains 12 residues. Germline V gene lookup returns CDR1 SQVTM and CDR2 ANQGSEA. Here the CDR3 reads CSVEKSSGEQNF. CDR3 sequence (DNA): TGTAGCGTTGAAAAGTCTAGTGGCGAGCAAAACTTC.

The chain links TRBV28 to TRBJ2-3; D gene ambiguous. Trimming took off 3 bases at V and 2 bases at J, with 9 bases between the two ends. Germline V CDR1 and CDR2: MDHEN, SYDVKM. The CDR3 is made up of 14 amino acids. CDR3 bases: TGTGCCAGCAGTTTCCCATGGACCACAGATACGCAGTATTTT. Translating it yields CASSFPWTTDTQYF.

To note about this clonotype: One end of the junction varies from germline; a read error may be responsible. The chain links TRBV6-1 to TRBJ1-3; D unclear. Per germline, CDR1 MNHNS and CDR2 SASEGT. The CDR3 consists of 14 residues. This CDR3 reads CSSNPTVSSGNTYF. CDR3 DNA: TGTTCCAGCAACCCGACGGTGAGCTCTGGAAACACATATTTT.

A note on this clonotype: One end of the junction fails to match germline, which may point to a read error. The rearrangement links TRBV20-1 to TRBJ2-7; the D call may be TRBD1 or TRBD2 (6 bases each). CDR1 and CDR2 from the germline V gene are DFQATT and SNEGSKA (reference sequence). The CDR3 loop spans 12 amino acids. The CDR3 sequence is CSTSRGPDVQYF. CDR3 nucleotide sequence: TGCAGTACTAGTCGGGGGCCTGACGTACAGTACTTC.

Worth noting for this clonotype: With a much larger clone just one base away, this may be a read error. The V and J genes are TRBV5-1 and TRBJ1-6; 9 positions agree with TRBD1. This CDR3 is 14 amino acids long. Germline CDR1 is SGHRS and CDR2 is YFSETQ. DNA of the CDR3: TGCGCCAACAGCTTCGGGACAGGGACTTCACCCCTCCACTTT. The encoded protein is CANSFGTGTSPLHF.

This clonotype was found a few times. Germline and junction disagree at one end, which may indicate a read error. V and J are TRBV10-2 and TRBJ2-7, with D tentatively TRBD2 (6 bases). The CDR3 consists of 18 residues. The germline gives CDR1 WSHSY, CDR2 SAAADI. The CDR3 DNA sequence: TGCGCCAGTAGTGAGTGGGATATAGCGGTCAAAAACTCCTACGAGCAGTACTTC. This translates into CASSEWDIAVKNSYEQYF.

The genes are TRBV12-3 or TRBV12-4 and TRBJ1-1; 8 bases agree with TRBD1. The CDR3 loop spans 16 amino acids. J lost 0 bases, V lost 3 bases, and 6 bases had no gene match. The CDR3 nucleotides are TGTGCCAGCAGTTTCGTGACAGGGGACATGAACACTGAAGCTTTCTTT. It yields the protein CASSFVTGDMNTEAFF.

Concerning this clonotype: Given a much more abundant clone one base away, this may be a read error. The J gene is TRBJ2-3, the V gene TRBV28, with 14 bases that match TRBD2. CDR1 is MDHEN, CDR2 SYDVKM, per germline. The CDR3 loop spans 16 amino acids. J gave up 7 bases and V 3 bases, and 6 bases lay outside the gene matches. CDR3 in DNA: TGTGCCAGCAGTTTTTGGACTAGCGGGAGGACAAATACGCAGTATTTT. Its translation: CASSFWTSGRTNTQYF.

The chain carries TRBV20-1 and TRBJ2-7; TRBD2 aligns across 7 bases. The V gene's germline CDR1 is DFQATT and CDR2 SNEGSKA (reference sequence). Losses at the gene ends were 6 bases for V and 10 bases for J; bases not matched to a gene: 24. The CDR3 runs 16 residues. This CDR3 reads CSATSLTQRDLYGQYF. The CDR3 DNA is TGCAGTGCCACATCTTTGACTCAGCGGGACCTCTACGGACAGTACTTC.

The V call is TRBV20-1, the J call TRBJ2-7; a weak D match, TRBD2 (6 bases). Looked up from germline, CDR1 is DFQATT and CDR2 is SNEGSKA (reference sequence). This CDR3 has 17 amino acids. Trimming stripped 5 bases from V and 2 bases from J, with 25 bases between. CDR3 sequence reads: CSADPGTCGSRPYEQYF. DNA of the CDR3: TGCAGTGCTGACCCCGGGACTTGCGGCTCTCGCCCCTACGAGCAGTACTTC.

This clonotype was counted only a few times. Germline is not matched at one junction end, which may reflect a read error. The chain links TRBV11-1 to TRBJ2-2, with D tentatively TRBD2 (5 bases). This CDR3 comprises 14 residues. Looked up from germline, CDR1 is SGHAT and CDR2 is FQDESV (reference sequence). CDR3 DNA: TGTGTCAGCAGCTATACTAGTGGTACCGGGGAGCTCTTTTTT. Its protein is CVSSYTSGTGELFF.

This chain uses TRBV12-5 with TRBJ2-1; 10 positions agree with TRBD2. With 2 bases clipped from V and 7 bases from J, the junction kept 11 bases outside the gene matches. Germline lookup yields CDR1 LGHNT and CDR2 FRNRAP. This CDR3 has 17 residues. The CDR3 is CASGLNILAGTGNEQFF. The CDR3 DNA sequence: TGTGCTAGTGGTTTGAACATACTAGCGGGGACAGGTAATGAGCAGTTCTTC.

With regard to this clonotype: A junction boundary mismatches the germline segment, possibly from a read error. The chain recombines TRBV10-2 with TRBJ2-3; 13 nucleotides match TRBD2. This CDR3 spans 14 amino acids. Germline CDR1 WSHSY, CDR2 SAAADI. CDR3 bases: TGTGCCAGCGGGACTAGCGGGACCACAGTTACGCAGTATTTT. Amino acids: CASGTSGTTVTQYF.

V is TRBV6-1 and J is TRBJ2-7; D call uncertain. V was trimmed by 4 bases and J by 6 bases, leaving 10 bases between them. Per the germline V gene, CDR1 is MNHNS and CDR2 is SASEGT. This CDR3 contains 12 residues. In nucleotides, the CDR3 is TGTGCCAGCAGTGTTAGCAGGAGCGAGCAGTACTTC. It yields the protein CASSVSRSEQYF.

In regard to this clonotype: At one end the junction does not follow the germline gene, possibly because of a read error. The gene calls are TRBV10-3 and TRBJ1-1, with TRBD1 matching 9 bases. In germline, CDR1 is ENHRY, CDR2 SYGVKD. The CDR3 extends over 15 amino acids. This CDR3 is CTISTPGQGNTEAFF. The CDR3 DNA reads TGTACCATCAGTACTCCGGGACAGGGGAACACTGAAGCTTTCTTT.

A few counts support this clonotype. This may stem from a read error, because a much larger clone lies one nucleotide away. The genes are TRBV24-1 and TRBJ2-3; D possibly corresponds to TRBD2 (5 bases). CDR1 and CDR2 (germline): KGHDR, SFDVKD. This CDR3 spans 15 amino acids. The CDR3 is CAASDPTDSSDTQYF. As DNA, the CDR3 is TGTGCCGCCAGTGACCCCACGGACTCATCAGATACGCAGTATTTT.

The rearrangement joins TRBV29-1 to TRBJ2-2, with a possible D match to TRBD1 (6 bases). Germline CDR1 reads SQVTM; CDR2 reads ANQGSEA. Trimming removed 8 bases from V and 9 bases from J, with 22 bases in between. This CDR3 is 14 amino acids long. CDR3 amino acids: CSCRQGSLTWELFF. The CDR3 DNA reads as TGCAGCTGTCGTCAGGGGAGTTTGACATGGGAGCTGTTTTTT.